Listed below are T cell receptor beta chains from one sample, sequenced in a study of blood T cell repertoires in COVID-19. This table comes from immunoSEQ multiplex PCR, and its TCRdb copy is limited to in-frame clones, with some not included. The sample carries about 55,000 clones, around 83% recorded once. Sample: peripheral blood. These receptors were obtained from a woman aged 60-70 years with acute or convalescent COVID-19. Both conserved end residues are part of each CDR3. Fields, in order: V gene, J gene, CDR3 protein.

TRBV3-1/TRBV3-2	TRBJ2-1	CASSLFNEQFF
TRBV6-5	TRBJ1-1	CATAGQGHRNTEAFF
TRBV3-1/TRBV3-2	TRBJ2-3	CASSPGWLGTDTQYF
TRBV6-5	TRBJ2-5	CASSYGTGETQYF
TRBV19	TRBJ1-5	CASSTQDRVGRRVNQPQHF
TRBV5-1	TRBJ2-3	CASVEASGNPTDTQYF
TRBV14	TRBJ2-7	CASRPNDGSAYEQYF
TRBV6-5	TRBJ1-2	CASRPGQNYGYTF
TRBV4-2	TRBJ1-3	CASSQDLGAGISGNTIYF
TRBV29-1	TRBJ1-2	CSVAGYGYTF
TRBV4-2	TRBJ2-6	CASSQVGASGANVLTF
TRBV5-1	TRBJ2-5	CASSLAAGQGETQYF
TRBV28	TRBJ1-2	CASSLPPALTGYTF
TRBV7-8	TRBJ1-3	CASSFYGNTIYF
TRBV2	TRBJ1-1	CASRGDRAETEAFF
TRBV2	TRBJ2-3	CASSEALAGYTDTQYF
TRBV6-5	TRBJ2-4	CASSAIAKNIQYF
TRBV4-1	TRBJ1-2	CASSQEMSSRGYTF
TRBV19	TRBJ1-5	CASTGKQSNQPQHF
TRBV3-1/TRBV3-2	TRBJ1-2	CASSLWRGGRGQGYTF
TRBV5-1	TRBJ2-2	CASSPPGLAGELFF
TRBV6-2/TRBV6-3	TRBJ2-4	CASSSAPGTGSLNIQYF
TRBV12-2	TRBJ2-6	CASRLAREGSFPSGANVLTF
TRBV24-1	TRBJ2-3	CATSDLPTSGGGQDTQYF
TRBV9	TRBJ1-6	CASSVAGGHNSPLHF
TRBV12-3/TRBV12-4	TRBJ2-5	CASRSMVGETQYF
TRBV11-2	TRBJ2-3	CASSHMERLSTDTQYF
TRBV5-1	TRBJ1-5	CASSPSGTGAQPQHF